Below, 10 T cell receptor beta chains from the same sample are listed, as sequenced in a study of T cell responses to AZD1222 COVID-19 vaccine. The protocol was immunoSEQ multiplex PCR, while the TCRdb copy is restricted to in-frame clones and leaves out a portion. In the table there are tens of thousands of clones, roughly 86% of which are singletons. The starting material was peripheral blood, obtained 28 days after the second AZD1222 dose. The receptors were gathered from an adult who received the AZD1222 COVID-19 vaccine.

This rearrangement joins TRBV3-1 (or the pseudogene TRBV3-2) to TRBJ1-1; TRBD1 agrees at 10 bases. Germline CDR1 is LGHDT and CDR2 is YNNKEL (reference sequence). The length of the CDR3 is 16 residues. The V segment lost 6 bases and the J segment 4 bases; nucleotides outside the gene matches: 11. The CDR3 region has the DNA TGTGCCAGCAGTCGTCCCGCGGGACAGGGGAGCACTGAAGCTTTCTTT. This translates into CASSRPAGQGSTEAFF.

This clone was counted only a few times. V and J are TRBV5-1 and TRBJ1-2; a possible D gene is TRBD1 (5 bases). CDR1 SGHRS and CDR2 YFSETQ come from the germline V gene. This CDR3 contains 14 residues. Trimming cost V 1 base and J 5 bases, with 12 bases left between them. The CDR3 protein is CASSLSRGGYGYTF. The DNA of the CDR3 is TGCGCCAGCAGCTTGAGTAGGGGAGGGTATGGCTACACCTTC.

This clone was seen more than once but under ten times. The V and J genes are TRBV3-1 (or the pseudogene TRBV3-2) and TRBJ1-6; D is unresolved. The length of the CDR3 is 14 residues. CDR1 and CDR2 (germline): LGHDT, YNNKEL (reference sequence). Trimming stripped 4 bases from V and 6 bases from J, with 10 bases between. CDR3 residues: CASSLLVSNSPLHF. The CDR3 coding sequence is TGTGCCAGCAGCCTACTAGTCAGTAATTCACCCCTCCACTTT.

The rearrangement links TRBV7-3 to TRBJ1-3; tentative D call: TRBD1 (5 bases). V was clipped by 8 bases and J by 2 bases, with 13 bases between them. CDR1 SGHTA and CDR2 FQGTGA come from the germline V gene. The CDR3 consists of 14 residues. CDR3 nucleotide sequence: TGTGCCAGCGGGCTCAGGGTTACTGGAAACACCATATATTTT. Encoded protein: CASGLRVTGNTIYF. Using reference TRBV7-3 and TRBJ1-3 for the parts outside the CDR3, the full variable domain is GAGVSQTPSNKVTEKGKYVELRCDPISGHTALYWYRQSLGQGPEFLIYFQGTGAADDSGLPNDRFFAVRPEGSVSTLKIQRTERGDSAVYLCASGLRVTGNTIYFGEGSWLTVV.

Comments on this clone: This sample also contains other DNA sequences that code for the same CDR3. The J gene is TRBJ2-5, the V gene TRBV6-2 or TRBV6-3; no firm D call. The V end was cut by 6 bases, the J end by 5 bases, with 7 bases between. CDR3 length: 11 residues. Germline-derived CDR1 and CDR2 are MNHEY and SVGEGT. CDR3 nucleotides: TGTGCCAGCAGCTCCGGGGAGACCCAGTACTTC. This encodes CASSSGETQYF.

This clone was picked up one time. J is TRBJ1-3 and V is TRBV18; 10 bases line up with TRBD1. The CDR3 totals 16 residues. V was clipped by 3 bases and J by 8 bases; unmatched bases: 10. The V gene's germline CDR1 is KGHSH and CDR2 LQKENI. CDR3: CASSPSGTGVPDTIYF. The CDR3 DNA is TGTGCCAGCTCACCTTCCGGGACAGGGGTCCCGGACACCATATATTTT.

The V gene is TRBV5-1, the J gene TRBJ2-7, with TRBD2 identical over 7 bases. In germline, CDR1 is SGHRS, CDR2 YFSETQ. CDR3 length: 12 residues. The trim removed 5 bases at V and 7 bases at J, leaving 6 bases unmatched. CDR3 amino acids: CASRRELGEQYF. CDR3 in DNA: TGCGCCAGCAGGCGGGAGCTCGGAGAGCAGTACTTC.

CDR3 nucleotides: TGTGCCAGCAGCTTCGGACACGGCCGGGCGCAGTTCTTC. This codes for CASSFGHGRAQFF. The chain combines TRBV11-2 with TRBJ2-1, with a possible D match to TRBD1 (5 bases). CDR1 SGHAT and CDR2 FQNNGV come from the germline V gene. Trimming left V 3 bases short and J 12 bases short, with 15 bases between. This CDR3 is 13 amino acids long. Using reference TRBV11-2 and TRBJ2-1 for the parts outside the CDR3, the full variable domain is EAGVAQSPRYKIIEKRQSVAFWCNPISGHATLYWYQQILGQGPKLLIQFQNNGVVDDSQLPKDRFSAERLKGVDSTLKIQPAKLEDSAVYLCASSFGHGRAQFFGPGTRLTVL.

V gene TRBV7-6 combines with J gene TRBJ2-7, with 11 bases lining up with TRBD1. The CDR3 length is 15 residues. Germline values: CDR1 SGHVS, CDR2 FNYEAQ. The V segment lost 4 bases and the J segment 0 bases; nucleotides outside the gene matches: 2. The CDR3 DNA follows: TGTGCCAGCAGCTCGGGACAGGGGGTCTCCTACGAGCAGTACTTC. Its translation is CASSSGQGVSYEQYF.

The chain couples TRBV21-1 to TRBJ2-5; TRBD2 is taken as the D call from the table, unchecked against the DNA. TRBV21-1 is a pseudogene segment. There are 15 residues in the CDR3. The CDR3 DNA sequence: TGTGCCAGCAGCAGAATAGCGGGAGTGGGGGAGACCCAGTACTTC. Translation: CASSRIAGVGETQYF.